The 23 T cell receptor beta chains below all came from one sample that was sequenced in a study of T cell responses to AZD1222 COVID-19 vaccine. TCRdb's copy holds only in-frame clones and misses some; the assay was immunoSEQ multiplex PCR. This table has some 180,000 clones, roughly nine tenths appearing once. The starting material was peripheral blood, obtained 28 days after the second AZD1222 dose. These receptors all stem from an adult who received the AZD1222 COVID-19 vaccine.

The CDR3 DNA sequence: TGTGCCTGGAGCCGCGTCTTAAGCGGGGTCTACAATGAGCAGTTCTTC. It specifies CAWSRVLSGVYNEQFF. The chain couples TRBV30 to TRBJ2-1; 7 positions agree with TRBD2. This CDR3 has 16 amino acids. In germline, CDR1 is GTSNPN, CDR2 SVGIG (reference sequence). V was pared by 3 bases and J by 3 bases, with 11 bases of the junction left unmatched.

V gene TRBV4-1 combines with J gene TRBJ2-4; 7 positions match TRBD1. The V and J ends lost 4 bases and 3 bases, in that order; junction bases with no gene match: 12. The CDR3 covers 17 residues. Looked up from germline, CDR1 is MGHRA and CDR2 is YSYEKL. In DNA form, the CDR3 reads TGCGCCAGCAGCCCCCTACAGGGGTTCGATGGCAAAAACATTCAGTACTTC. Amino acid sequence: CASSPLQGFDGKNIQYF.

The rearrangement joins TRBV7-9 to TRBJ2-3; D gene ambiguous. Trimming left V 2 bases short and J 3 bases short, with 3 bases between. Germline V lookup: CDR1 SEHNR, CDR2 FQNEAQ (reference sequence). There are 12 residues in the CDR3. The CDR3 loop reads CASSLRTDTQYF. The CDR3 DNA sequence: TGTGCCAGCAGCTTAAGAACAGATACGCAGTATTTT.

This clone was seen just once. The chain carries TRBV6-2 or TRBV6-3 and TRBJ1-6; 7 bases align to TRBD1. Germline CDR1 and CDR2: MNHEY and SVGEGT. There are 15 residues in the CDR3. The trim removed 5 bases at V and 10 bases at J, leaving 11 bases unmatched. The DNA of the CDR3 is TGTGCCAGCAGTACCACCACAGGGGCGGCCTCACCCCTCCACTTT. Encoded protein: CASSTTTGAASPLHF.

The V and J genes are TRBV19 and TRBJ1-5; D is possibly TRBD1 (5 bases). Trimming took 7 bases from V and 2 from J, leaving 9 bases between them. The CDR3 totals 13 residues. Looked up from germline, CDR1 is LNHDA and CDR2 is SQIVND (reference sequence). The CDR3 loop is CASKGPGNQPQHF. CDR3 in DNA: TGTGCCAGTAAGGGACCGGGCAATCAGCCCCAGCATTTT.

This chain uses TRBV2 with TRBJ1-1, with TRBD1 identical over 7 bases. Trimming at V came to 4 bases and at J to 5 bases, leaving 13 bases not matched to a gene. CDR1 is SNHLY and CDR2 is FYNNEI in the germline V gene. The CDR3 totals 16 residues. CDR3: CASSGGNRQGRTEAFF. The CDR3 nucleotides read TGTGCCAGCAGTGGGGGGAACAGACAGGGACGAACTGAAGCTTTCTTT. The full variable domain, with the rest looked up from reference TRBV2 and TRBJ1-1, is EPEVTQTPSHQVTQMGQEVILRCVPISNHLYFYWYRQILGQKVEFLVSFYNNEISEKSEIFDDQFSVERPDGSNFTLKIRSTKLEDSAMYFCASSGGNRQGRTEAFFGQGTRLTVV.

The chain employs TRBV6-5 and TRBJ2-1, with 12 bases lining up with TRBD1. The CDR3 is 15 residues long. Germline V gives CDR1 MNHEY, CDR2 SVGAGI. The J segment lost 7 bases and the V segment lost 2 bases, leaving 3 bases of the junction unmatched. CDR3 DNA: TGTGCCAGCAGTTACGGGACAGGGGGCTGGAATGAGCAGTTCTTC. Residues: CASSYGTGGWNEQFF.

CDR3 in amino acids: CASSAGTGNQPQHF. The CDR3 bases are TGTGCCAGCAGCGCCGGGACAGGCAATCAGCCCCAGCATTTT. This chain connects TRBV2 to TRBJ1-5, with 7 bases fitting TRBD1. After removal of 6 bases from V and 2 bases from J, the junction contained 4 bases not matched to a gene. The CDR3 sequence is 14 residues long. Germline V gene lookup returns CDR1 SNHLY and CDR2 FYNNEI. Combining the CDR3 with reference TRBV2 and TRBJ1-5 gives the whole variable domain EPEVTQTPSHQVTQMGQEVILRCVPISNHLYFYWYRQILGQKVEFLVSFYNNEISEKSEIFDDQFSVERPDGSNFTLKIRSTKLEDSAMYFCASSAGTGNQPQHFGDGTRLSIL.

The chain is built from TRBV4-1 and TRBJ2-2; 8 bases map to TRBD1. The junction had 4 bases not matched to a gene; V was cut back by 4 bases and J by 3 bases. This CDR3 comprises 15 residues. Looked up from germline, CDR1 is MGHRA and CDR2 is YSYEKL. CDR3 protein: CASSRGQGYTGELFF. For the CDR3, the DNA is TGCGCCAGCAGCCGAGGACAGGGATACACCGGGGAGCTGTTTTTT.

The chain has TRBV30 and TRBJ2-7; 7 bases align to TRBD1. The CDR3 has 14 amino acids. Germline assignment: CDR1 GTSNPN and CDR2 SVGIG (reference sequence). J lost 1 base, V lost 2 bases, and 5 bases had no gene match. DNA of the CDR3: TGTGCCTGGAGTTCGGACAGGAGATCCTACGAGCAGTACTTC. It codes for CAWSSDRRSYEQYF.

The CDR3 spells CASSFSPGTGHYTF. CDR3 coding DNA: TGTGCCAGCAGCTTCTCCCCCGGGACAGGGCACTACACCTTC. The rearrangement joins TRBV7-3 to TRBJ1-2; 9 bases are shared with TRBD1. The CDR3 consists of 14 residues. V lost 3 bases and J lost 10; bases outside the gene matches: 9. Looked up from germline, CDR1 is SGHTA and CDR2 is FQGTGA.

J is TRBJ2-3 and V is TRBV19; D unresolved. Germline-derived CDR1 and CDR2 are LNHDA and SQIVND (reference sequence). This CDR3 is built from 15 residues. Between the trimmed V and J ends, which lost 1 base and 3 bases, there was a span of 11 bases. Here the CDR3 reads CASSIGFLGTDTQYF. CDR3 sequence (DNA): TGTGCCAGTAGTATAGGCTTCCTTGGGACAGATACGCAGTATTTT.

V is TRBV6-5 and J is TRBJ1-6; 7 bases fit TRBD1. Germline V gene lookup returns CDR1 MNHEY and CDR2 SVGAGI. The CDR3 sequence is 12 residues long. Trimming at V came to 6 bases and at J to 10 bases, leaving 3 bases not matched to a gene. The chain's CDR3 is CASRTGFSPLHF. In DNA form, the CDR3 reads TGTGCCAGCAGGACAGGGTTCTCACCCCTCCACTTT.

The CDR3 loop reads CASSIAGGRGYEQYF. As DNA, the CDR3 is TGTGCCAGTAGTATAGCTGGCGGGAGGGGCTACGAGCAGTACTTC. The J gene is TRBJ2-7, the V gene TRBV19, with 9 bases fitting TRBD2. Trimming at V came to 1 base and at J to 3 bases, leaving 4 bases not matched to a gene. The CDR3 covers 15 residues. Per germline, CDR1 LNHDA and CDR2 SQIVND (reference sequence).

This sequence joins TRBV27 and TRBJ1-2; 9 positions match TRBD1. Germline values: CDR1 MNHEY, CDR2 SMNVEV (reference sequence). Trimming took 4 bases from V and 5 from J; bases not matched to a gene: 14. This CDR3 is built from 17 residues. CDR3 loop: CASSSLGQGRRTYGYTF. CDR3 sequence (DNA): TGTGCCAGCAGTTCCCTCGGACAGGGGCGCAGAACTTATGGCTACACCTTC.

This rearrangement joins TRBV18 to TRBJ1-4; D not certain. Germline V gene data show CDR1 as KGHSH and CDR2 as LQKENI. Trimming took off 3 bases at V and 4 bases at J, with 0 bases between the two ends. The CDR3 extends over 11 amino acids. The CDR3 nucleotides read TGTGCCAGCTCACCTAATGAAAAACTGTTTTTT. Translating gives CASSPNEKLFF.

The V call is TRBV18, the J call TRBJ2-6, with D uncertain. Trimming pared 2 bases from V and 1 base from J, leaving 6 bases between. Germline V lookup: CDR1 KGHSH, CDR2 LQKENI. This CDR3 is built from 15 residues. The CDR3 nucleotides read TGTGCCAGCTCACCATCGCAGTCTGGGGCCAACGTCCTGACTTTC. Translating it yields CASSPSQSGANVLTF.

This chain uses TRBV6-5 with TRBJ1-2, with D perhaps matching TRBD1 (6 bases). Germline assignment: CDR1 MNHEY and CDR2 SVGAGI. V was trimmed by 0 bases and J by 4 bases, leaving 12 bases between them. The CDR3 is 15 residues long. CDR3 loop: CASSYSHREAYGYTF. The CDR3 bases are TGTGCCAGCAGTTACTCGCACAGGGAGGCCTATGGCTACACCTTC.

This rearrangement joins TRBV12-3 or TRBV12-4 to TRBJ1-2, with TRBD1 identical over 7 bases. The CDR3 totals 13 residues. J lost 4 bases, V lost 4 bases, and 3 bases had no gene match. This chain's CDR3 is CASSSGTAYGYTF. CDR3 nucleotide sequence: TGTGCCAGCAGTTCCGGGACAGCCTATGGCTACACCTTC.

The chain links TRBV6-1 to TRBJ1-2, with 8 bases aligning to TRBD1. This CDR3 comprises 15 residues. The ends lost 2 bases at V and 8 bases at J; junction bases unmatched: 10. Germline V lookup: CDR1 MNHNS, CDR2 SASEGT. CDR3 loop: CASSEIGQGLRGYTF. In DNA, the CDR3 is TGTGCCAGCAGTGAAATCGGACAGGGATTGAGAGGCTACACCTTC.

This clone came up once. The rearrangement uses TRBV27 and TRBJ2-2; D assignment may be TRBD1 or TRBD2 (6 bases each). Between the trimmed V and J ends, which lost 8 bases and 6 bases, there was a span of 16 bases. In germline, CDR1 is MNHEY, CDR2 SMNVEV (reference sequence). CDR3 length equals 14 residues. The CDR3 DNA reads TGTGCCAGCGGTCTCGGGGGCCGGTCCGGGGAGCTGTTTTTT. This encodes CASGLGGRSGELFF.

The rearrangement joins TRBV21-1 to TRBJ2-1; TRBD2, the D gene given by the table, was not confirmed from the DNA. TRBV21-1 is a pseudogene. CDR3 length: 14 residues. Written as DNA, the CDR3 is TGTGCCAGCAGCAAAGGGACTAGCGGGAATGAGCAGTTCTTC. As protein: CASSKGTSGNEQFF.

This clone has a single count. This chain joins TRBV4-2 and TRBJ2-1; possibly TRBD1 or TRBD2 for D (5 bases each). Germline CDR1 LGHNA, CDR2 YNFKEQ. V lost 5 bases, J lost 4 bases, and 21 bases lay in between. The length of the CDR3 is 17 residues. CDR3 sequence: CASSLDLGTQVYNEQFF. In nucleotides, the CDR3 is TGTGCCAGCAGCTTAGACCTTGGGACGCAGGTTTACAATGAGCAGTTCTTC.